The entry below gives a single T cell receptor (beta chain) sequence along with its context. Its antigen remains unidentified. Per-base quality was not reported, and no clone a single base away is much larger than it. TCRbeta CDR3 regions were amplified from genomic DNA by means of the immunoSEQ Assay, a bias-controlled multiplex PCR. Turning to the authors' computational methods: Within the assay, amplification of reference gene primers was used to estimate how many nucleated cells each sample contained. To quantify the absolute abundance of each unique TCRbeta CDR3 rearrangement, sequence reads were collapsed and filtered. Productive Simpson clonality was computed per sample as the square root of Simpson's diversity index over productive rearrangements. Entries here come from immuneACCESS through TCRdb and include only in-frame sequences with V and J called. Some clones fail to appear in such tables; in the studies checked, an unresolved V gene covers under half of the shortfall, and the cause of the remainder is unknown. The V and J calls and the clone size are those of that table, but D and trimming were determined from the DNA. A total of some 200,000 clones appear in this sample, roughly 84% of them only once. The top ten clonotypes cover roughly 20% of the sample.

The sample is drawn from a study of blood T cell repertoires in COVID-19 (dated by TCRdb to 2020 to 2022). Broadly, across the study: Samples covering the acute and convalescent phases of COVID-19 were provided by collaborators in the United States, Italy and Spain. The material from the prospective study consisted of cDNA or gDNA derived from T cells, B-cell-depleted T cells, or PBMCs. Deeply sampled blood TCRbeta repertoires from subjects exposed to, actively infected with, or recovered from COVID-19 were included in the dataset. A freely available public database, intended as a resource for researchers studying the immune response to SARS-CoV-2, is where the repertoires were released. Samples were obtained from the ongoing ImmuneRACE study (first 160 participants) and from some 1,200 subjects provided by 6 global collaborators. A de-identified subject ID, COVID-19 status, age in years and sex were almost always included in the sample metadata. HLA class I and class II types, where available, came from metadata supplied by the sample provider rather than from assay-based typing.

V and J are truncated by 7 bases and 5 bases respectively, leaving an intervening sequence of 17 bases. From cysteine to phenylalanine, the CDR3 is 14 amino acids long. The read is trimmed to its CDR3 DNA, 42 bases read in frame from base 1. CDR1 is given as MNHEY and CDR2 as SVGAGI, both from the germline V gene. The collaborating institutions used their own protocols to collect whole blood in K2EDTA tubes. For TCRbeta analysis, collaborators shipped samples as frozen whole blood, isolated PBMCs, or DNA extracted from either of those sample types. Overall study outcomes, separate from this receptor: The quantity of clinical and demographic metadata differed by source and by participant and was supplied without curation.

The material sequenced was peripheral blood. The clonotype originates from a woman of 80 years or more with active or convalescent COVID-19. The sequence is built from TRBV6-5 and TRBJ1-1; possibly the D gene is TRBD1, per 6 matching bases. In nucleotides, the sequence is TGTGCCAGCATTTTTGAGGGGGGAGGGACTGAAGCTTTCTTT. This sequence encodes CASIFEGGGTEAFF.